Shown below are 4 T cell receptor beta chains from a single sample sequenced in a study of glioma-infiltrating T cells. The iRepertoire nested amplicon-rescue multiplex PCR amplified TCR alpha and beta CDR3s from RNA. A single record per CDR3 protein comes from TCRdb applying MiXCR to the multiplex PCR reads. The table includes under 200,000 distinct CDR3 sequences, roughly 45% detected once. The sequenced material came from glioma tissue, nonneoplastic brain tissue, or PBMCs (not recorded which). The receptors stem from a human donor with low-grade glioma or glioblastoma, undergoing nonglioma brain surgery, or in good health (not recorded which).

V is TRBV4-1 and J is TRBJ2-3; D might be TRBD2 (6 bases). This CDR3 has 14 residues. V was trimmed by 1 base and J by 2 bases, leaving 7 bases between them. The germline V gene encodes CDR1 MGHRA and CDR2 YSYEKL. The CDR3 loop is CASSQAGATDTQYF. DNA of the CDR3: TGCGCCAGCAGCCAAGCGGGAGCCACAGATACGCAGTATTTT.

A remark on this clonotype: Given a much more abundant clone one base away, this may be a read error. The V gene is TRBV2, the J gene TRBJ2-5; either TRBD1 or TRBD2 may supply D (5 bases each). Trimming left V 4 bases short and J 6 bases short, with 21 bases between. This CDR3 region has 16 residues. Germline lookup yields CDR1 SNHLY and CDR2 FYNNEI. In DNA, the CDR3 is TGTGCCAGCAGTGTAAGCGGCGGACAAGCCGAACAGACCCAGTACTTC. Protein product: CASSVSGGQAEQTQYF.

On this clonotype: An end of the junction does not agree with germline; a read error may underlie this. The chain employs TRBV7-2 and TRBJ1-3; D ambiguous. Germline loops: CDR1 SGHTA, CDR2 FQGNSA. The CDR3 extends over 15 amino acids. This CDR3 reads CASSPWTESANTIYF. The CDR3 bases are TGTGCCAGCAGCCCATGGACGGAATCTGCAAACACCATATATTTT.

A word on this clonotype: Being one base from a much bigger clone, this may be a read error. In nucleotides, the CDR3 is TGTGCCAGCAGCTTAGGGAGGGGACTAGCGGGATACACAGATACGAAGTATTTT. Encoded protein: CASSLGRGLAGYTDTKYF. The rearrangement joins TRBV7-2 to TRBJ2-3, with 13 bases fitting TRBD2. The CDR3 is made up of 18 amino acids. CDR1 SGHTA and CDR2 FQGNSA come from the germline V gene.